The text below deals with one T cell receptor (beta chain). The data originate from a study of shared clonotypes between healthy human individuals. Caucasian adults residing in Nashville, Tennessee made up all the donors. Repertoires were generated with immunoSEQ multiplex PCR, while TCRdb's copy carries only in-frame clones and drops some. The sample contains about 2.3 million clones, more than 80% of which appear only once. The germline gives CDR1 SEHNR, CDR2 FQNEAQ (reference sequence). J was trimmed by 3 bases and V by 3 bases; bases with no gene match: 6. The CDR3 spans 15 residues. The TCR sequence derives from a young man in good health. Some clones in this sample may be carry-over from other donors' samples. This chain joins TRBV7-9 and TRBJ2-5; the match to TRBD1 covers 8 bases. Source material: naive CD4+ T cells from PBMCs. Subset noted: CD45RA+ positively selected. The CDR3: CASSLRQGIEETQYF. CDR3 bases: TGTGCCAGCAGCTTGCGACAGGGGATAGAAGAGACCCAGTACTTC.